The 32 T cell receptor beta chains reported below all come from one sample, sequenced in a study of T cells after yellow fever vaccination. Each CDR3 protein is one row after TCRdb ran MiXCR on the 5' RACE reads. Of hundreds of thousands of distinct CDR3 sequences detected, around an eighth appear once; the ten largest clones hold 15%. Sequencing used PBMCs, obtained on the day of the yellow fever booster vaccination. The source is a man aged 25-45 years who received the YFV17D yellow fever vaccine.

This chain uses TRBV6-1 with TRBJ2-7; D perhaps matches TRBD2 (6 bases). CDR1 MNHNS and CDR2 SASEGT come from the germline V gene. CDR3 length equals 14 residues. V was pared by 7 bases and J by 4 bases, with 17 bases between. The CDR3, as DNA: TGTGCCAGCACCGCGGGGTGGGGATCGTACGAGCAGTACTTC. This gives the protein CASTAGWGSYEQYF.

The chain combines TRBV7-9 with TRBJ1-5; D is possibly TRBD1 (5 bases). Per germline, CDR1 SEHNR and CDR2 FQNEAQ (reference sequence). With 1 base removed from V and 9 bases from J, the gap between germline ends came to 10 bases. The CDR3 covers 13 residues. The DNA of the CDR3 is TGTGCCAGCAGCTTAGATCCGGGGCGGCCCCAGCATTTT. It codes for CASSLDPGRPQHF.

The chain uses TRBV11-1 and TRBJ2-1; TRBD2 agrees at 13 bases. CDR3 length: 18 residues. Germline assignment: CDR1 SGHAT and CDR2 FQDESV (reference sequence). Unmatched junction bases numbered 13, after V lost 5 bases and J lost 6 bases. In nucleotides, the CDR3 is TGTGCCAGCAGCGCCGGCCGTGAACTAGCGGGAGGGATCAATGAGCAGTTCTTC. Its translation is CASSAGRELAGGINEQFF.

V gene TRBV11-2 combines with J gene TRBJ1-2, with a tentative D call TRBD1 (5 bases). With 3 bases removed from V and 6 bases from J, the gap between germline ends came to 14 bases. Germline loops: CDR1 SGHAT, CDR2 FQNNGV. The CDR3 covers 14 residues. CDR3 sequence (DNA): TGTGCCAGCAGCTTCTCACCCAGGGTGGATGGCTACACCTTC. It codes for CASSFSPRVDGYTF.

This clonotype was seen ten or more times. This chain joins TRBV25-1 and TRBJ2-7, with 7 nucleotides matching TRBD1. The germline gives CDR1 MGHDK, CDR2 SYGVNS. V was pared by 6 bases and J by 1 base, with 0 bases of the junction left unmatched. The CDR3 totals 12 residues. DNA of the CDR3: TGTGCCAGCAGACAGGGGTCCTACGAGCAGTACTTC. It specifies CASRQGSYEQYF.

The chain uses TRBV15 and TRBJ2-2; D ambiguous. The CDR3 contains 14 residues. The V gene lost 8 bases and the J gene lost 0 bases, with 10 bases spanning the gap. Germline loops: CDR1 LNHNV, CDR2 YYDKDF (reference sequence). CDR3 region: CATSSVPNTGELFF. The CDR3 DNA is TGTGCCACCTCCTCTGTTCCGAACACCGGGGAGCTGTTTTTT.

The gene calls are TRBV6-5 and TRBJ1-1, with 7 bases that match TRBD1. Germline V CDR1 and CDR2: MNHEY, SVGAGI. The CDR3 loop spans 17 amino acids. V was pared by 2 bases and J by 1 base, with 10 bases of the junction left unmatched. CDR3 nucleotide sequence: TGTGCCAGCAGTTACCTGTCGACAGGGATAGCGAACACTGAAGCTTTCTTT. It yields the protein CASSYLSTGIANTEAFF.

The chain combines TRBV5-1 with TRBJ2-3; D is undetermined. V lost 3 bases, J lost 2 bases, and 13 bases lay in between. CDR1 and CDR2 from the germline V gene are SGHRS and YFSETQ. The CDR3 extends over 15 amino acids. The CDR3 sequence is CASSSARSFTDTQYF. Written as DNA, the CDR3 is TGCGCCAGCAGCTCGGCGCGGAGTTTCACAGATACGCAGTATTTT. Full variable domain (outside the CDR3, taken from reference TRBV5-1 and TRBJ2-3): KAGVTQTPRYLIKTRGQQVTLSCSPISGHRSVSWYQQTPGQGLQFLFEYFSETQRNKGNFPGRFSGRQFSNSRSEMNVSTLELGDSALYLCASSSARSFTDTQYFGPGTRLTVL.

The chain recombines TRBV20-1 with TRBJ2-5, with 10 bases identical to TRBD1. The CDR3 is made up of 14 amino acids. J gave up 4 bases and V 6 bases, and 8 bases lay outside the gene matches. Germline V gives CDR1 DFQATT, CDR2 SNEGSKA (reference sequence). The CDR3 spells CSAFRDRGLETQYF. The CDR3 DNA is TGCAGTGCCTTCCGGGACAGGGGTTTAGAGACCCAGTACTTC.

This clonotype was picked up a small number of times. The V gene is TRBV7-2, the J gene TRBJ1-1, with D tentatively TRBD1 (6 bases). The CDR3 is 14 residues long. Trimming removed 2 bases from V and 8 bases from J, with 15 bases in between. The germline CDR1 and CDR2 sequences are SGHTA and FQGNSA. CDR3 sequence: CASSLSRGGGEAFF. DNA of the CDR3: TGTGCCAGCAGCTTATCCAGGGGAGGAGGCGAAGCTTTCTTT.

This clonotype was detected many times. J is TRBJ2-3 and V is TRBV5-1; possibly TRBD1 or TRBD2 for D (5 bases each). The ends were cut back, 0 bases at V and 2 bases at J, with 7 bases in the middle. In germline, CDR1 is SGHRS, CDR2 YFSETQ. The CDR3 is 14 residues long. CDR3 in DNA: TGCGCCAGCAGCTTGGGGGACGACACAGATACGCAGTATTTT. Encoded protein: CASSLGDDTDTQYF. Full variable domain (remainder filled in from reference TRBV5-1 and TRBJ2-3): KAGVTQTPRYLIKTRGQQVTLSCSPISGHRSVSWYQQTPGQGLQFLFEYFSETQRNKGNFPGRFSGRQFSNSRSEMNVSTLELGDSALYLCASSLGDDTDTQYFGPGTRLTVL.

This clonotype was detected a few times. The chain carries TRBV7-8 and TRBJ2-1, with D uncertain. From germline, CDR1 is SGHVS and CDR2 FQNEAQ. V shed 5 bases and J shed 9 bases, with 14 bases lying between them. The CDR3 is made up of 13 amino acids. CDR3 in amino acids: CASSMGSTTEQFF. In DNA form, the CDR3 reads TGTGCCAGCAGCATGGGGTCTACCACTGAGCAGTTCTTC.

This clonotype was seen more than once but under ten times. J is TRBJ2-5 and V is TRBV20-1; a possible D gene is TRBD2 (5 bases). V lost 5 bases to trimming and J lost 1 base, with 14 bases between them. Germline CDR1 is DFQATT and CDR2 is SNEGSKA (reference sequence). The CDR3 is made up of 14 amino acids. The CDR3 loop reads CSAPSPGSQETQYF. The DNA of the CDR3 is TGCAGTGCTCCTAGCCCGGGATCCCAAGAGACCCAGTACTTC.

The chain links TRBV6-2 or TRBV6-3 to TRBJ2-7, with 7 bases identical to TRBD2. Trimming cost V 8 bases and J 7 bases; bases outside gene matches: 17. Looked up from germline, CDR1 is MNHEY and CDR2 is SVGEGT. The CDR3 loop spans 15 amino acids. The CDR3 nucleotides read TGTGCCAGCGGACGATGGGACTACGGGTCTTGGGAGCAGTACTTC. Its protein is CASGRWDYGSWEQYF.

This clonotype was counted only a few times. The V call is TRBV24-1, the J call TRBJ2-1, with a tentative D call TRBD1 (5 bases). V lost 3 bases to trimming and J lost 7 bases, with 21 bases between them. Germline-derived CDR1 and CDR2 are KGHDR and SFDVKD. The CDR3 is 17 residues long. CDR3 in amino acids: CATSDPQSGPSTNEQFF. The CDR3 bases are TGTGCCACCAGTGATCCCCAATCAGGGCCCTCTACAAATGAGCAGTTCTTC.

V is TRBV29-1 and J is TRBJ2-3; TRBD2 matches 12 bases. V was clipped by 6 bases and J by 2 bases; unmatched bases: 6. CDR3 length: 15 amino acids. Germline CDR1 SQVTM, CDR2 ANQGSEA. The CDR3 protein is CSVAGLAGPTDTQYF. The CDR3 DNA reads TGCAGCGTGGCCGGACTAGCGGGACCCACAGATACGCAGTATTTT.

In its sample, this clonotype was seen many times. V usage is TRBV6-1 and J usage is TRBJ2-3; TRBD2 agrees at 11 bases. The CDR3 is 16 amino acids. The germline gives CDR1 MNHNS, CDR2 SASEGT. Trimming cost V 6 bases and J 4 bases; bases outside gene matches: 9. CDR3 nucleotides: TGTGCCAGCAGCTCTAATAGCGGGAGGGGGCCAGATACGCAGTATTTT. It translates to CASSSNSGRGPDTQYF.

This clonotype has just one count. The chain combines TRBV7-2 with TRBJ2-3, with D perhaps being TRBD1 or TRBD2 (5 bases each). Germline V gene data show CDR1 as SGHTA and CDR2 as FQGNSA. V was shortened by 2 bases and J by 2 bases, with 14 bases between the two germline ends. This CDR3 contains 16 residues. DNA of the CDR3: TGTGCCAGCAGCTTACAGGGAAGGCGGGTCACAGATACGCAGTATTTT. It specifies CASSLQGRRVTDTQYF. The entire variable domain, with the rest obtained from reference TRBV7-2 and TRBJ2-3, is as follows: GAGVSQSPSNKVTEKGKDVELRCDPISGHTALYWYRQSLGQGLEFLIYFQGNSAPDKSGLPSDRFSAERTGGSVSTLTIQRTQQEDSAVYLCASSLQGRRVTDTQYFGPGTRLTVL.

The rearrangement joins TRBV7-2 to TRBJ2-7, with 9 bases aligning to TRBD2. V lost 2 bases to trimming and J lost 3 bases; unmatched junction nucleotides: 5. The CDR3 has 15 residues. From germline, CDR1 is SGHTA and CDR2 FQGNSA. DNA of the CDR3: TGTGCCAGCAGCTTATCTAGCGGGACCTTCTACGAGCAGTACTTC. It encodes CASSLSSGTFYEQYF.

This rearrangement joins TRBV9 to TRBJ2-7; a weak D match, TRBD2 (5 bases). The germline V gene has CDR1 SGDLS and CDR2 YYNGEE. This CDR3 spans 13 amino acids. V gave up 1 base and J gave up 7 bases, with 12 bases separating them. The CDR3 loop reads CASSVLRTGEQYF. CDR3 bases: TGTGCCAGCAGCGTACTCCGTACGGGGGAGCAGTACTTC.

This clonotype was counted between two and nine times. The chain carries TRBV7-9 and TRBJ2-3, with 7 positions matching TRBD2. Per the germline V gene, CDR1 is SEHNR and CDR2 is FQNEAQ (reference sequence). The CDR3 covers 16 residues. With V trimmed by 3 bases and J by 0 bases, 6 bases remained unmatched. The CDR3: CASSLASGLSTDTQYF. The CDR3 DNA reads TGTGCCAGCAGCTTGGCTAGCGGCCTTAGCACAGATACGCAGTATTTT.

The rearrangement joins TRBV28 to TRBJ2-5; D remains ambiguous. This CDR3 spans 13 amino acids. Germline CDR1 and CDR2: MDHEN and SYDVKM. With 6 bases removed from V and 1 base from J, the gap between germline ends came to 9 bases. DNA for the CDR3: TGTGCCAGCAGAATTGGAACCCAAGAGACCCAGTACTTC. Protein: CASRIGTQETQYF.

In its sample, this clonotype was seen many times. This chain connects TRBV7-2 to TRBJ1-3; possibly TRBD1 for D (5 bases). Trimming removed 5 bases from V and 7 bases from J, with 15 bases in between. The CDR3 spans 14 residues. Germline V gene sequence: CDR1 SGHTA, CDR2 FQGNSA. DNA of the CDR3: TGTGCCAGCAGCCCGCGCGGGGGGGGGAACACCATATATTTT. It is translated as CASSPRGGGNTIYF.

The V and J genes are TRBV11-3 and TRBJ2-2, with 9 bases that match TRBD1. The CDR3 covers 15 residues. Germline V lookup: CDR1 SGHNT, CDR2 YENEEA. The V and J ends lost 5 bases and 7 bases, in that order; junction bases with no gene match: 8. Here the CDR3 reads CASSAHRGRSGELFF. CDR3 in DNA: TGTGCCAGCAGCGCCCACAGGGGGCGTAGCGGGGAGCTGTTTTTT.

There are a few counts of this clonotype. The genes are TRBV11-2 and TRBJ2-7; either TRBD1 or TRBD2 may fit D (5 bases each). V was cut by 4 bases and J by 3 bases, with 22 bases left in between. Germline V CDR1 and CDR2: SGHAT, FQNNGV. This CDR3 region has 17 residues. The CDR3 loop reads CASSSPVRGLVDYEQYF. CDR3 DNA: TGTGCCAGCAGCTCCCCTGTGAGGGGTCTAGTTGACTACGAGCAGTACTTC.

This clonotype was seen a few times. The CDR3: CASSQVGDTLYF. The CDR3 nucleotides are TGTGCCAGCAGCCAAGTAGGGGACACCCTCTACTTC. V and J are TRBV3-1 and TRBJ2-4, with a tentative D call TRBD1 (6 bases). Germline CDR1 is LGHDT and CDR2 is YNNKEL (reference sequence). V lost 1 base to trimming and J lost 16 bases, with 14 bases between them. There are 12 residues in the CDR3.

V usage is TRBV9 and J usage is TRBJ2-3, with D tentatively TRBD2 (6 bases). Trimming took 0 bases from V and 1 from J, leaving 12 bases between them. The CDR3 is 16 residues long. Germline V gene sequence: CDR1 SGDLS, CDR2 YYNGEE. The CDR3 reads CASSVGGGDGTDTQYF. The CDR3 coding sequence is TGTGCCAGCAGCGTAGGTGGCGGGGACGGCACAGATACGCAGTATTTT.

The gene calls are TRBV30 and TRBJ1-5; 9 nucleotides line up with TRBD1. V lost 3 bases to trimming and J lost 0 bases; unmatched junction nucleotides: 6. The length of the CDR3 is 16 residues. In germline, CDR1 is GTSNPN, CDR2 SVGIG (reference sequence). As DNA, the CDR3 is TGTGCCTGGAGCGGATCGGGACAGGGTAGCAATCAGCCCCAGCATTTT. This gives the protein CAWSGSGQGSNQPQHF.

This clonotype was detected many times. The V and J genes are TRBV6-5 and TRBJ1-2, with D possibly matching TRBD1 (5 bases). The CDR3 spans 13 residues. CDR1 is MNHEY and CDR2 is SVGAGI in the germline V gene. Between the trimmed V and J ends, which lost 5 bases and 8 bases, there was a span of 15 bases. CDR3 in DNA: TGTGCCAGCAGTCCACGAAGGACACTCGGCTACACCTTC. As protein: CASSPRRTLGYTF.

This clonotype was counted only a few times. V usage is TRBV6-1 and J usage is TRBJ2-7; TRBD1 aligns across 9 bases. Germline loops: CDR1 MNHNS, CDR2 SASEGT. The CDR3 has 15 amino acids. V was clipped by 6 bases and J by 7 bases; unmatched bases: 13. Here the CDR3 DNA reads TGTGCCAGCAGACTAGTCGACAGGGGGGTGGGAGAGCAGTACTTC. Translating gives CASRLVDRGVGEQYF.

This clonotype was counted a few times. The chain links TRBV7-2 to TRBJ2-2; no definite D call. Trimming cost V 1 base and J 3 bases, with 12 bases left between them. The CDR3 has 16 residues. In germline, CDR1 is SGHTA, CDR2 FQGNSA. Here the CDR3 reads CASSLVAGLHTGELFF. In nucleotides, the CDR3 is TGTGCCAGCAGCTTAGTAGCCGGGCTACACACCGGGGAGCTGTTTTTT.

This clonotype has more than one count but fewer than ten. The chain combines TRBV20-1 with TRBJ2-5, with TRBD2 matching 8 bases. The CDR3 runs 15 residues. Germline trimming cut 2 bases from V and 4 bases from J; bases unmatched to any gene: 9. The V gene's germline CDR1 is DFQATT and CDR2 SNEGSKA (reference sequence). The CDR3, as DNA: TGCAGTGCTAGATCCCCCGGGGGGGCGGGAGAGACCCAGTACTTC. Its translation: CSARSPGGAGETQYF.